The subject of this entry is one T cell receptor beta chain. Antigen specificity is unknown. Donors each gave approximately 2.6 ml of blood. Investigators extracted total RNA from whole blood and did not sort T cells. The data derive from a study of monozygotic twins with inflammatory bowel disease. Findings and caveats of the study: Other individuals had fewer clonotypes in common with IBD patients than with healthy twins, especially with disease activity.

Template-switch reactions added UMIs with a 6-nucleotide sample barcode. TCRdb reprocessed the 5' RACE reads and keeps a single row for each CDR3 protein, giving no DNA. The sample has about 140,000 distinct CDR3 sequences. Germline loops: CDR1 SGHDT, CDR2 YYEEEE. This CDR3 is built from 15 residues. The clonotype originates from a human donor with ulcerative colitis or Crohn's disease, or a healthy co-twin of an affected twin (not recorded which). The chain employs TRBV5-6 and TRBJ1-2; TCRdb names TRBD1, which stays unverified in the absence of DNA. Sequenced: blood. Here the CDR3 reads CASSPGTVIGYGYTF.